This T cell receptor beta chain was sequenced in a study of blood T cell repertoires in COVID-19 (dated by TCRdb to between 2020 and 2021). Notes on the research overall: Samples covering the acute and convalescent phases of COVID-19 were provided by collaborators in the United States, Italy and Spain. The material from the prospective study consisted of cDNA or gDNA derived from T cells, B-cell-depleted T cells, or PBMCs. Deeply sampled blood TCRbeta repertoires from subjects exposed to, actively infected with, or recovered from COVID-19 were included in the dataset. The repertoires were made available in a free public database intended to serve as a resource for research on the immune response to SARS-CoV-2. Samples came from the ongoing ImmuneRACE study (first 160 participants) plus 1,254 subjects from 6 global collaborators. A de-identified subject ID, COVID-19 status, age in years and sex were almost always included in the sample metadata. HLA class I and class II types, where available, came from metadata supplied by the sample provider rather than from assay-based typing. What the study reported, not specific to this receptor: Clinical and demographic metadata were provided uncurated, with the amount varying by source and participant.

Regarding this clone: Its specific antigen is unknown. No per-base quality is available; no much larger clone lies one base away.

The immunoSEQ Assay, a bias-controlled multiplex PCR, was used to amplify TCRbeta CDR3 regions from genomic DNA. On the authors' methods: Within the assay, amplification of reference gene primers was used to estimate how many nucleated cells each sample contained. To quantify the absolute abundance of each unique TCRbeta CDR3 rearrangement, sequence reads were collapsed and filtered. For each sample, productive Simpson clonality was calculated by taking the square root of Simpson's diversity index across productive rearrangements. TCRdb re-hosts the immuneACCESS table, in-frame sequences only. Its copies lack some clones; in the studies checked, an unresolved V gene accounts for under half of them, and the cause for the rest is not known. V, J and clone size are taken as reported in that table, and D and trimming were inferred from the DNA itself. The sample includes roughly 120,000 clones, with roughly 80% observed a single time. The leading ten clones occupy roughly 7.9% of the sample.

Collaborating institutions collected whole blood in K2EDTA tubes following their own protocols. For TCRbeta analysis, collaborators shipped samples in one of three forms: frozen whole blood, isolated PBMCs, or DNA extracted from either of those sample types. According to the germline V gene, CDR1 reads SNHLY and CDR2 reads FYNNEI. From cysteine to phenylalanine, the CDR3 is 11 amino acids long. The sequence is cut down to CDR3 DNA, 33 bases in frame from base 1. V sheds 6 bases and J sheds 3 bases, leaving 3 bases between their ends. The chain is assembled from TRBV2 and TRBJ2-1; the D gene assignment is ambiguous. The receptor's source is a man in his 70s with acute or convalescent COVID-19. The sample comprised peripheral blood. The CDR3 protein is CASRYYNEQFF. The nucleotides read TGTGCCAGCAGATACTACAATGAGCAGTTCTTC.